These 5 T cell receptor beta chains share one sample of origin, sequenced in a study of blood T cell repertoires in COVID-19. The data were produced by immunoSEQ multiplex PCR, yet TCRdb's version contains in-frame clones alone and is incomplete. The profile shows roughly 100,000 clones, roughly 76% of them singletons. Sequenced input: peripheral blood. All receptors come from a man aged 80 or over with COVID-19, enrolled during active disease.

The chain couples TRBV5-6 to TRBJ2-3; TRBD1 aligns across 10 bases. CDR3 size: 15 residues. Trimming removed 4 bases from V and 3 bases from J; junction bases left unmatched: 5. From germline, CDR1 is SGHDT and CDR2 YYEEEE. The CDR3 protein is CASSPGTGETDTQYF. The DNA of the CDR3 is TGTGCCAGCAGCCCGGGGACAGGGGAAACAGATACGCAGTATTTT.

The chain has TRBV19 and TRBJ1-4; 7 bases agree with TRBD1. The germline gives CDR1 LNHDA, CDR2 SQIVND (reference sequence). J lost 4 bases, V lost 4 bases, and 6 bases had no gene match. This CDR3 region has 15 residues. The CDR3 DNA is TGTGCCAGTAGTAGATTCGCAGGGGGTAATGAAAAACTGTTTTTT. It codes for CASSRFAGGNEKLFF.

This clone was recorded only once. The J gene is TRBJ2-1, the V gene TRBV9, with a possible D match to TRBD2 (5 bases). V dropped 5 bases and J dropped 0 bases, with 12 bases sitting between them. The CDR3 contains 15 residues. Germline V gives CDR1 SGDLS, CDR2 YYNGEE. The CDR3 reads CASSIQAVSYNEQFF. DNA for the CDR3: TGTGCCAGCAGTATCCAAGCGGTCTCCTACAATGAGCAGTTCTTC.

The chain employs TRBV7-9 and TRBJ1-2; D gene uncertain. Germline V CDR1 and CDR2: SEHNR, FQNEAQ (reference sequence). CDR3 size: 16 residues. The V end was cut by 4 bases, the J end by 4 bases, with 19 bases between. The CDR3 protein is CASSSHYEITRYGYTF. The CDR3, as DNA: TGTGCCAGCAGCTCCCACTACGAAATTACTCGCTATGGCTACACCTTC.

The CDR3 here is CATRDSSTDTQYF. The CDR3 bases are TGTGCCACCAGGGACAGTAGCACAGATACGCAGTATTTT. This chain connects TRBV24-1 to TRBJ2-3; TRBD1 is a possible D gene (6 bases). CDR3 length: 13 amino acids. V lost 7 bases to trimming and J lost 0 bases, with 7 bases between them. Germline loops: CDR1 KGHDR, CDR2 SFDVKD.